Listed below are T cell receptor beta chains from one sample, sequenced in a study of technical replicates of blood from a handful of donors. TCRdb keeps only in-frame clones here, not all; method: immunoSEQ multiplex PCR. The sample records under 70,000 clones, around 94% being singletons. Material: T cells isolated from PBMCs. Source of these receptors: a human donor in good health. Both conserved end residues are part of each CDR3. Fields, in order: CDR3 length, clone size, V gene, CDR3 protein. Rows give clone size only sometimes, using once, few, many, or a class for an expanded clone.

16,few,TRBV11-3,CASSFGTFSMNTEAFF
16,-,TRBV29-1,CSVEKLAGGPSNEQFF
13,-,TRBV10-3,CATLAESTDTQYF
13,-,TRBV7-3,CASSYTTGYEQFF
14,once,TRBV19,CASSTWTTYNEQFF
16,-,TRBV6-4,CASSSRAGAFGNEQFF
16,-,TRBV27,CASSLSPGLASGEQYF
15,-,TRBV7-9,CASSMPGGEDYEQYF
15,-,TRBV6-1,CASRIRSSGANVLTF
14,-,TRBV18,CASSLGQLTDTQYF
14,-,TRBV2,CASGRTGDNQPQHF
14,once,TRBV7-3,CASSPSTATYEQYF
17,once,TRBV28,CASSLGTGDRLEIEAFF
16,-,TRBV27,CASSLWGLAGVNEQYF
17,-,TRBV5-1,CASSSILAGKYLYEQYF
14,-,TRBV9,CASSVGDRSYEQYF
15,-,TRBV6-5,CASSLYPDRANEQYF
15,-,TRBV15,CATSRDRGTGYEQFF
15,-,TRBV5-1,CASSPYVGPYNEQFF
16,-,TRBV28,CASSFVAGYITGELFF
13,-,TRBV27,CASGWTYYNEQFF
13,few,TRBV2,CASGGVYSYEQYF
14,-,TRBV5-4,CASSLIGETDTQYF
13,once,TRBV7-7,CASSLDRVDTQYF
15,-,TRBV5-6,CASSRPHTVNTEAFF
14,-,TRBV28,CASSFIGQGYEQYF
14,-,TRBV29-1,CSSTQVNRNYGYTF
13,-,TRBV5-1,CASRVSTNEKLFF
15,-,TRBV18,CASASPGKEGETQYF
15,-,TRBV7-2,CASSLSAVSTDTQYF
14,-,TRBV27,CASTPSGISYEQYF
16,-,TRBV25-1,CASSEYGGRGNEKLFF
16,-,TRBV28,CASSTRDRGHVETQYF
13,-,TRBV7-2,CASSGSRDTEAFF
13,-,TRBV5-1,CASSLGGNYGYTF
15,-,TRBV4-1,CASSQVVSGTDEQYF
12,-,TRBV11-2,CASSLGVPEAFF
12,-,TRBV25-1,CILFSSYNEQFF
13,-,TRBV11-2,CASSPAGAYRYTF
15,-,TRBV27,CASSPKLAGVHEQYF
13,-,TRBV2,CASRYSPDQPQHF
12,once,TRBV30,CAWSVLPNEQYF
14,-,TRBV6-1,CASSERQANEKLFF
12,-,TRBV5-1,CASSQGGETQYF
15,-,TRBV19,CATTPGSPNWDTQYF
13,-,TRBV29-1,CSVFGSDSYEQYF
15,-,TRBV7-3,CASSLTSGSSYEQYF
14,-,TRBV7-2,CASSASGKVDTQYF
15,-,TRBV11-1,CASSSFPWGRTEAFF
16,-,TRBV19,CASSMLGGSNHNEQFF
17,-,TRBV4-1,CASSTRDRGQGIYGYTF
14,few,TRBV11-2,CASRGFGGSYEQYF
12,-,TRBV2,CASRSLGNTIYF
17,-,TRBV30,CAWSVTGAGQGDTEAFF
15,-,TRBV29-1,CSVRAGTLMNTEAFF
16,-,TRBV9,CASSAGLAEVYNEQFF
15,-,TRBV28,CASAEGTGGYYEQYF
14,-,TRBV19,CASGTSENTGELFF
14,-,TRBV7-8,CASSSSGITHEQFF